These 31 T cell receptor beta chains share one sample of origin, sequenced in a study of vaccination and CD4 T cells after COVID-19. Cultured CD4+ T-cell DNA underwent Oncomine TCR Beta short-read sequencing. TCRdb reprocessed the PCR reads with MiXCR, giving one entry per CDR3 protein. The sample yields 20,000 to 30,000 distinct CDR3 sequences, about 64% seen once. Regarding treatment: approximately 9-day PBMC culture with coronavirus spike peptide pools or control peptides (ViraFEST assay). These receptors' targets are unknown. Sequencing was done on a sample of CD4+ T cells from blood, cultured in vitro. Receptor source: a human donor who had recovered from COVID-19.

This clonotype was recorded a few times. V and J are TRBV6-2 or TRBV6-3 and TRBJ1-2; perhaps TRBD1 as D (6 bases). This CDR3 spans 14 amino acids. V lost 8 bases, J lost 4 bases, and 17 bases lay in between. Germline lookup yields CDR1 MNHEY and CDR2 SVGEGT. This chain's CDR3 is CASDPGQRRYGYTF. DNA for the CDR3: TGTGCCAGCGATCCCGGACAGCGGCGCTATGGCTACACCTTC.

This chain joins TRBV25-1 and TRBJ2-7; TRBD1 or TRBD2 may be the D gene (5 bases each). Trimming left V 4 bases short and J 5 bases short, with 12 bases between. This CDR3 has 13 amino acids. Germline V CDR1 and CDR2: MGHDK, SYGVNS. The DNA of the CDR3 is TGTGCCAGCAGTGTCGGGGCTGGTGACGAGCAGTACTTC. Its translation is CASSVGAGDEQYF.

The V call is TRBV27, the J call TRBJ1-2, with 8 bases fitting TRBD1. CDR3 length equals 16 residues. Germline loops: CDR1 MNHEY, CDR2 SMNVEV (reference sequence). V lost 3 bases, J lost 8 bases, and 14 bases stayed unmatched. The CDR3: CASSFLRSPDREGYTF. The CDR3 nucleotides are TGTGCCAGCAGTTTCCTCCGAAGTCCGGACAGGGAGGGCTACACCTTC.

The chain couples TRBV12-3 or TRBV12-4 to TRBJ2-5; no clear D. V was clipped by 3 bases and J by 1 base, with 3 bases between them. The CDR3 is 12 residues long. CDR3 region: CASSFGQETQYF. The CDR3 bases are TGTGCCAGCAGTTTTGGCCAAGAGACCCAGTACTTC.

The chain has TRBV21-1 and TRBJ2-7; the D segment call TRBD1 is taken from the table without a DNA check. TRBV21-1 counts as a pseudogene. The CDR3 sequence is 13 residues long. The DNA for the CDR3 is TGTGCCTTCGACCGGGACACGCGCTACGAGCAGTACTTC. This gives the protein CAFDRDTRYEQYF.

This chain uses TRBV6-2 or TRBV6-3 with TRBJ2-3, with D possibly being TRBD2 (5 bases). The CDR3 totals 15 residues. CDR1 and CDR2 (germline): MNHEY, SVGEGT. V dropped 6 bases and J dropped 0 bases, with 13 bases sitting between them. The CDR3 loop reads CASSQGLTSTDTQYF. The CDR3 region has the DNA TGTGCCAGCAGCCAAGGACTTACTAGCACAGATACGCAGTATTTT.

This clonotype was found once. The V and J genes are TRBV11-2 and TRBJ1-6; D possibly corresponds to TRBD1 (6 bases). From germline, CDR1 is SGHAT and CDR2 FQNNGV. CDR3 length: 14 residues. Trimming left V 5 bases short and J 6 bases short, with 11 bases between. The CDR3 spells CASSPGAANSPLHF. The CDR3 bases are TGTGCCAGCAGCCCAGGGGCCGCTAATTCACCCCTCCACTTT.

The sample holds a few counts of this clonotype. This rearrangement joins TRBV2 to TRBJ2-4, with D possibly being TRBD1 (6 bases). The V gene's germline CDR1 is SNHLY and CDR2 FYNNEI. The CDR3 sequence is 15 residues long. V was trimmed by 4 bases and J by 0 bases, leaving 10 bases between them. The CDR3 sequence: CASSGGRLAKNIQYF. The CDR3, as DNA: TGTGCCAGCAGTGGGGGGCGGCTAGCCAAAAACATTCAGTACTTC. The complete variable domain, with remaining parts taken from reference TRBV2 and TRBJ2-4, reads EPEVTQTPSHQVTQMGQEVILRCVPISNHLYFYWYRQILGQKVEFLVSFYNNEISEKSEIFDDQFSVERPDGSNFTLKIRSTKLEDSAMYFCASSGGRLAKNIQYFGAGTRLSVL.

The CDR3 reads CASSVGGPNNSPLHF. For the CDR3, the DNA is TGTGCCAGCAGCGTAGGCGGGCCCAATAATTCACCCCTCCACTTT. The chain joins TRBV9 to TRBJ1-6; D remains unclear. The CDR3 has 15 amino acids. V lost 0 bases and J 5 bases, leaving 9 bases between the germline ends. Per germline, CDR1 SGDLS and CDR2 YYNGEE. Together with reference TRBV9 and TRBJ1-6, the CDR3 gives the full variable domain: DSGVTQTPKHLITATGQRVTLRCSPRSGDLSVYWYQQSLDQGLQFLIQYYNGEERAKGNILERFSAQQFPDLHSELNLSSLELGDSALYFCASSVGGPNNSPLHFGNGTRLTVT.

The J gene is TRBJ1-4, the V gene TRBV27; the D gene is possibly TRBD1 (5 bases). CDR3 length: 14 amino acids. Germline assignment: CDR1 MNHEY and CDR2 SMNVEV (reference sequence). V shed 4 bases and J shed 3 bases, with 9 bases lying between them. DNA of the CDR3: TGTGCCAGCAGTTCCACAGGACCTAATGAAAAACTGTTTTTT. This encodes CASSSTGPNEKLFF. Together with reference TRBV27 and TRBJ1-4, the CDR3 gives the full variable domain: EAQVTQNPRYLITVTGKKLTVTCSQNMNHEYMSWYRQDPGLGLRQIYYSMNVEVTDKGDVPEGYKVSRKEKRNFPLILESPSPNQTSLYFCASSSTGPNEKLFFGSGTQLSVL.

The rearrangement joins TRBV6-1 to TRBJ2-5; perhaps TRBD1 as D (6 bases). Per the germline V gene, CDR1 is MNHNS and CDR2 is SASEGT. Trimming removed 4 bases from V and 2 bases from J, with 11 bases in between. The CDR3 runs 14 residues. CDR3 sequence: CASSAFGTQETQYF. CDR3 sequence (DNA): TGTGCCAGCAGTGCCTTCGGGACACAAGAGACCCAGTACTTC.

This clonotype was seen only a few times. This CDR3 reads CASSPTGDYGYTF. CDR3 DNA: TGTGCCAGCAGTCCGACAGGGGACTATGGCTACACCTTC. V and J are TRBV6-1 and TRBJ1-2, with 8 bases matching TRBD1. The CDR3 contains 13 residues. Germline lookup yields CDR1 MNHNS and CDR2 SASEGT. V shed 5 bases, J shed 3 bases, and the junction held 2 bases outside the gene matches.

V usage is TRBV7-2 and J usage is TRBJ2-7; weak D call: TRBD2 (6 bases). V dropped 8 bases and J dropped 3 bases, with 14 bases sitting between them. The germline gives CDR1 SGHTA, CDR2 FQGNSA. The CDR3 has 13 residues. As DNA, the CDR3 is TGTGCCAGCGCGGCTAGCGCAAACTACGAGCAGTACTTC. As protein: CASAASANYEQYF.

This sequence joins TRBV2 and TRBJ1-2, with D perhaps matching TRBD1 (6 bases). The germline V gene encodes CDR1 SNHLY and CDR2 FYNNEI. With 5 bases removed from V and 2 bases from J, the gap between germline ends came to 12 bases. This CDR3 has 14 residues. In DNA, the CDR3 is TGTGCCAGCAGTCAGGACAGAACCAACTATGGCTACACCTTC. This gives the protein CASSQDRTNYGYTF.

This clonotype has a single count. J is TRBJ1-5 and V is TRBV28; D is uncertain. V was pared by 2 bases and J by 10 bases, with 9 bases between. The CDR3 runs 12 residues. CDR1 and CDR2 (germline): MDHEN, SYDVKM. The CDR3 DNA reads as TGTGCCAGCAGTTTAGGCCAACCCCCCCAGCATTTT. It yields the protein CASSLGQPPQHF.

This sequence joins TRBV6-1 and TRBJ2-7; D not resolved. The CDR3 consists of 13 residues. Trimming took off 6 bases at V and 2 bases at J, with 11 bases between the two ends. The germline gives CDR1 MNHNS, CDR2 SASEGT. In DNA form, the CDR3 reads TGTGCCAGCAGGGCAGAATTACCCTACGAGCAGTACTTC. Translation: CASRAELPYEQYF.

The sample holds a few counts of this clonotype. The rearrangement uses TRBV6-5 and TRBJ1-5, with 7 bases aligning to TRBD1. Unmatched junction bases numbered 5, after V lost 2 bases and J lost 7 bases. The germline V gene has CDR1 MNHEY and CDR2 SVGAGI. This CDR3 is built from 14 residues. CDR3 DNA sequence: TGTGCCAGCAGTTACAGACAGGGCGGGCAGCCCCAGCATTTT. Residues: CASSYRQGGQPQHF.

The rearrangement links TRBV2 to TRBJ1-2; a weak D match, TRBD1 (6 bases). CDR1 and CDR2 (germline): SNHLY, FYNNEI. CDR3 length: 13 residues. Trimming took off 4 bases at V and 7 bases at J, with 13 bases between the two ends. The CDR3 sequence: CASSVRTAGGYTF. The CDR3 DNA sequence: TGTGCCAGCAGTGTGCGGACAGCCGGTGGCTACACCTTC.

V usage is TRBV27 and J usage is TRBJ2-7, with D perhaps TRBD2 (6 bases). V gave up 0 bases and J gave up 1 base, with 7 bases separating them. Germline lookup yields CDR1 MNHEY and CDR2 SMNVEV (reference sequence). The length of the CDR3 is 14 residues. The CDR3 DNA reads TGTGCCAGCAGTTTATCGGCGGGATCCTACGAGCAGTACTTC. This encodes CASSLSAGSYEQYF.

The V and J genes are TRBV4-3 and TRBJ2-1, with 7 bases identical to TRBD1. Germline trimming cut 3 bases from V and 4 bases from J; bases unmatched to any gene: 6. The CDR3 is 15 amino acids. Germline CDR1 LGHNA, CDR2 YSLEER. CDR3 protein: CASSQEDRNYNEQFF. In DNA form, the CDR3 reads TGCGCCAGCAGCCAGGAGGACAGGAATTACAATGAGCAGTTCTTC.

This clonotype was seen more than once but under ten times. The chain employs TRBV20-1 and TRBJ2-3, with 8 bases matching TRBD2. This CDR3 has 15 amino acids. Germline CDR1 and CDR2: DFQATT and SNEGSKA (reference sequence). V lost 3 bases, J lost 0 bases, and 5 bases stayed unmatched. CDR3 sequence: CSARSPSGSTDTQYF. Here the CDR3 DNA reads TGCAGTGCTAGGTCCCCTAGCGGGAGCACAGATACGCAGTATTTT.

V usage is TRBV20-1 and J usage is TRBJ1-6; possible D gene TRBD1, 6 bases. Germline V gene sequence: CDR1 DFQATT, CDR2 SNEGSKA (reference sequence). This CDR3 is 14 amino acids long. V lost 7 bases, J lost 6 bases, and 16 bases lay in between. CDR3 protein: CSGPQQGPNSPLHF. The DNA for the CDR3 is TGCAGTGGGCCACAACAGGGTCCTAATTCACCCCTCCACTTT.

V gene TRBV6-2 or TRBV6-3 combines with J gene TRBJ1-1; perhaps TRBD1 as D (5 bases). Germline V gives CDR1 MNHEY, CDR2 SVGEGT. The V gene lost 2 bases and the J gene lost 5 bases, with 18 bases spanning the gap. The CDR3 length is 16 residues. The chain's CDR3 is CASSYGGAGRGTEAFF. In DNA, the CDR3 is TGTGCCAGCAGTTACGGTGGGGCCGGACGCGGGACTGAAGCTTTCTTT.

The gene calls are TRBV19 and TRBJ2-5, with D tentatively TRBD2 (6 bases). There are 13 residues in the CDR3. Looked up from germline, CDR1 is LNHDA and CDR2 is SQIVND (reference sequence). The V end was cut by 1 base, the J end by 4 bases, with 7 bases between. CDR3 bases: TGTGCCAGTAGTATAGTGGGAGGAGAGACCCAGTACTTC. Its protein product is CASSIVGGETQYF.

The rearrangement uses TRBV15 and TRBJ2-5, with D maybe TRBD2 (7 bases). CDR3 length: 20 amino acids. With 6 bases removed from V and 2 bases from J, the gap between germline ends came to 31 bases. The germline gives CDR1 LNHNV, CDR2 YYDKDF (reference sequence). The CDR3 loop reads CATSSLGGAWGSSGQETQYF. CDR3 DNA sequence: TGTGCCACCAGTTCCCTGGGGGGGGCGTGGGGATCCTCAGGGCAAGAGACCCAGTACTTC.

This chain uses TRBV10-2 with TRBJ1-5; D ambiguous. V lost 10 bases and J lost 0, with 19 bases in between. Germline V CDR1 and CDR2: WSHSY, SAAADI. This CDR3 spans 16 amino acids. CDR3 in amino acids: CATTDWEENSNQPQHF. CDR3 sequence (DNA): TGCGCCACCACTGATTGGGAGGAGAATAGCAATCAGCCCCAGCATTTT.

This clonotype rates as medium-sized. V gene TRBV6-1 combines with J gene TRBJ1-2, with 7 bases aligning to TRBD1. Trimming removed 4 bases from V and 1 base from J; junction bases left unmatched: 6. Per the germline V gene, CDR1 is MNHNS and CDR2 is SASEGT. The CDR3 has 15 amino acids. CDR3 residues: CASSGRDRLNYGYTF. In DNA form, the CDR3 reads TGTGCCAGCAGTGGACGGGACAGACTTAACTATGGCTACACCTTC.

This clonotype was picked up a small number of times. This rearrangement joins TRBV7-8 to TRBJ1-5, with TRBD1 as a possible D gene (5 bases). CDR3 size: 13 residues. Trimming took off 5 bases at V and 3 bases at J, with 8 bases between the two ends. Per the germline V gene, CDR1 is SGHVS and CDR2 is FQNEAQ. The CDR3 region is CASSLGANQPQHF. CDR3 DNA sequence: TGTGCCAGCAGCCTCGGGGCCAATCAGCCCCAGCATTTT.

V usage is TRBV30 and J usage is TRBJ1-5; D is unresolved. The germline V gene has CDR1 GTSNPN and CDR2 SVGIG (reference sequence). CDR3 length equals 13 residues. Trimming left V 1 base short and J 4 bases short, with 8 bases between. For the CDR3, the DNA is TGTGCCTGGAGTGGAGGTGGGAATCAGCCCCAGCATTTT. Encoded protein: CAWSGGGNQPQHF.

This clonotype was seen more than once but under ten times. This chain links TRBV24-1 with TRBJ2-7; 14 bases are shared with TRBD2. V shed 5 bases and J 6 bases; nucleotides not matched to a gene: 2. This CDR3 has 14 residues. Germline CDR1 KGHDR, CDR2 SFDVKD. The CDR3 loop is CATSAGTSGGEQYF. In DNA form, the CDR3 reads TGTGCCACCAGTGCTGGGACTAGCGGGGGCGAGCAGTACTTC.

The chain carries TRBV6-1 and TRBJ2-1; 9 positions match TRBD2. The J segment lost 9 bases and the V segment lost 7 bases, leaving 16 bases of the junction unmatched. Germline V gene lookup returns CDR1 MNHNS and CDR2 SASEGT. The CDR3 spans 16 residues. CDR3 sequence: CASIPHGTSRGGEQFF. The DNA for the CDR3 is TGTGCCAGCATTCCCCATGGGACTAGCCGGGGGGGTGAGCAGTTCTTC.